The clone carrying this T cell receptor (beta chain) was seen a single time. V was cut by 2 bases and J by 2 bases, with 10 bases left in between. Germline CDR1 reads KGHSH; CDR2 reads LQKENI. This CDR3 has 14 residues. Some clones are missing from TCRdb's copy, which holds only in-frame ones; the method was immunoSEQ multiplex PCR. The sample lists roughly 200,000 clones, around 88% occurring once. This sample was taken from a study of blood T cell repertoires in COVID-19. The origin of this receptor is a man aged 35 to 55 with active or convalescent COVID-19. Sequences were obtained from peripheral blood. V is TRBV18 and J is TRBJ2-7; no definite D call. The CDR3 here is CASSPSTPTYEQYF. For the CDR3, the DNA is TGTGCCAGCTCACCAAGTACTCCTACCTACGAGCAGTACTTC.